This T cell receptor beta chain came from a study of blood T cell repertoires in COVID-19. Assay used: immunoSEQ multiplex PCR; TCRdb lists only in-frame clones, some missing. The sample lists about 340,000 clones, over 80% occurring once. V was pared by 0 bases and J by 6 bases, with 12 bases between. The CDR3 spans 14 residues. Germline V gene sequence: CDR1 SGHRS, CDR2 YFSETQ. The source of this sequence is a woman aged 45 to 65 with COVID-19, enrolled during active disease. The sequencing sample was made of peripheral blood. This chain connects TRBV5-1 to TRBJ1-2; no clear D. The CDR3 DNA follows: TGCGCCAGCAGCTTGGCAGTACAGAAGGATGGCTACACCTTC. Amino acids: CASSLAVQKDGYTF.